This TCR beta chain appears in the sequencing data of a study of tumor-infiltrating lymphocytes in primary liver carcinoma. As for the study in general: Donors had hepatocellular carcinoma or combined HCC and intrahepatic cholangiocarcinoma. Whole-study results and caveats: No comparison of CD4+ and CD8+ repertoires was made, since the samples were bulk unsorted. The overlap of tumor-adjacent and tumor-blood pairs was smaller than that of tumor region pairs.

The input was 400 to 500 ng total RNA; TCR beta cDNA was made from it with a constant-region primer. Libraries for TCR beta were built through three nested multiplex PCR rounds, which together made up a slightly modified ARM-PCR procedure. Each of the first two PCR rounds ran about 9 cycles with TRBV1-TRBV30 forward and C-beta reverse primers. TCRdb reanalysed the multiplex PCR reads using MiXCR and keeps one entry per CDR3 protein. The sample lists a few hundred thousand distinct CDR3 sequences, approximately 54% seen once, with over 15% in the top ten. The ends were cut back, 6 bases at V and 8 bases at J, with 8 bases in the middle. This CDR3 contains 11 residues. A remark on this clonotype: The antigen remains undetermined. A read error is possible here, since a much larger clone lies one base away. The final CDR3 position lacks the conserved phenylalanine or tryptophan, pointing to a likely read error.

Out of unsorted whole blood came the blood RNA, and germline DNA was extracted as well. In advance of surgery, roughly 4 milliliters of peripheral blood were collected. The clonotype originates from a woman aged 30 to 39 with primary liver carcinoma and hepatitis B virus infection. Material: peripheral blood. This sequence joins TRBV12-3 or TRBV12-4 and TRBJ2-1; D is ambiguous. The CDR3 region is CASSRIDEQFL. The CDR3 nucleotides read TGTGCCAGCAGCAGGATCGATGAGCAGTTCTTA.